A selection of T cell receptor beta chains follows, all from one sample in a study of T cell repertoires in cytomegalovirus infection. TCRdb ran MiXCR on the reads and lists one entry per CDR3 protein. The data show 150,000 to 200,000 distinct CDR3 sequences, with 28% seen just once and about 31% held by the top ten. The material sequenced was PBMCs. These receptors were collected from a human donor in good health (CMV status not recorded). Some clones in this sample may be carry-over from other donors' samples. Both conserved end residues are part of each CDR3.

v_call cdr3_aa
TRBV19 CASSPGQKDYGYTF
TRBV6-2/TRBV6-3 CASSYRLGKFRGGTGELFF
TRBV4-1 CASSQNEQGAMNEQYF
TRBV3-1 CASSQDSGAKNYTF
TRBV4-1 CASSLREDTQYF
TRBV5-6 CASSLEGGNQPQHF
TRBV6-2/TRBV6-3 CASSYLGVGEHNEQFF
TRBV20-1 CSARGHNLPPYQPQHF
TRBV7-8 CASSLAQGQGNYGYTF
TRBV7-2 CASRRGDGYEQYF
TRBV7-2 CASEPGAGRANTIYF
TRBV6-1 CASRLGTALDQPQHF
TRBV25-1 CASSEYSGGSSYNEQFF
TRBV7-9 CASSLAKGEAFF
TRBV7-2 CASSRSRGAEIQYF
TRBV7-6 CASSSDRGWAYEQYF
TRBV5-1 CASSLDQGSNQPQHF
TRBV20-1 CSAPGGGPGANVLTF
TRBV25-1 CASSESGQGYEQYF
TRBV7-2 CASSPPGRGGTDTQYF
TRBV3-1 CASSPRGQVNQPQHF
TRBV5-6 CASSLAGQGMNTEAFF
TRBV7-2 CASSVRPNTEAFF
TRBV5-5 CASSTPTGQETQYF
TRBV7-9 CASSSNMGPTEAFF
TRBV27 CASSLYPQEAVGNTIYF
TRBV10-3 CAISGGQGDYGYTF
TRBV7-3 CASSRGQDYEQYF
TRBV5-6 CASSLIQDGYTF
TRBV15 CATSRERATYEQYF
TRBV7-2 CASTDWGGQQEAFF
TRBV7-2 CASSLGLGTGELFF
TRBV6-5 CASSYSNSAVGYTF
TRBV7-2 CASSLGVTNEKLFF
TRBV19 CASTPGYTGELFF
TRBV5-1 CASSPQGEGEKLFF
TRBV19 CASSISTVNTEAFF
TRBV12-3/TRBV12-4 CASSSVMDRGHTNEKLFF
TRBV12-3/TRBV12-4 CASSGGFWTGGKTNTEAFF